What follows are 21 T cell receptor beta chains derived from one specimen sequenced in a study of blood T cell repertoires in COVID-19. The data were produced by immunoSEQ multiplex PCR, yet TCRdb's version contains in-frame clones alone and is incomplete. The sample holds 250,000 or so clones, around 80% seen once. Sequenced: peripheral blood. The receptors derive from a woman in her late teens or twenties with acute or convalescent COVID-19.

Concerning this clone itself: This sample also contains other DNA sequences that code for the same CDR3. The V gene is TRBV5-1, the J gene TRBJ2-7; D might be TRBD2 (5 bases). Trimming removed 0 bases at V and 2 bases at J, with 6 bases between. Germline V gene sequence: CDR1 SGHRS, CDR2 YFSETQ. The length of the CDR3 is 13 residues. The CDR3 bases are TGCGCCAGCAGCTTGGCGGGGACCTACGAGCAGTACTTC. Encoded protein: CASSLAGTYEQYF. Full variable domain (rest looked up from reference TRBV5-1 and TRBJ2-7): KAGVTQTPRYLIKTRGQQVTLSCSPISGHRSVSWYQQTPGQGLQFLFEYFSETQRNKGNFPGRFSGRQFSNSRSEMNVSTLELGDSALYLCASSLAGTYEQYFGPGTRLTVT.

V gene TRBV10-3 combines with J gene TRBJ2-4; TRBD2 aligns across 7 bases. The CDR3 consists of 17 residues. Germline CDR1 reads ENHRY; CDR2 reads SYGVKD. Trimming at V came to 0 bases and at J to 2 bases, leaving 7 bases not matched to a gene. CDR3 sequence: CAISESGAGTTKNIQYF. The CDR3 coding sequence is TGTGCCATCAGTGAGTCTGGGGCGGGGACTACCAAAAACATTCAGTACTTC.

The V call is TRBV11-3, the J call TRBJ2-1; D may be TRBD2 (7 bases). CDR3 length: 15 residues. Trimming removed 2 bases from V and 5 bases from J, with 13 bases in between. Per the germline V gene, CDR1 is SGHNT and CDR2 is YENEEA. CDR3 residues: CASSLRQAGDNEQFF. CDR3 sequence (DNA): TGTGCCAGCAGCTTAAGACAGGCGGGGGACAATGAGCAGTTCTTC.

The rearrangement joins TRBV6-5 to TRBJ2-5; TRBD2 aligns across 9 bases. Germline CDR1 and CDR2: MNHEY and SVGAGI. The CDR3 consists of 16 residues. V was clipped by 1 base and J by 5 bases; unmatched bases: 8. Here the CDR3 reads CASSYWREGQRETQYF. CDR3 nucleotide sequence: TGTGCCAGCAGTTACTGGCGGGAGGGCCAGAGGGAGACCCAGTACTTC.

The gene calls are TRBV11-3 and TRBJ2-3; 13 positions match TRBD2. This CDR3 contains 14 residues. CDR1 and CDR2 from the germline V gene are SGHNT and YENEEA. Trimming at V came to 5 bases and at J to 5 bases, leaving 1 base not matched to a gene. CDR3 protein: CASSRTSGRDTQYF. The CDR3 nucleotides read TGTGCCAGCAGCCGGACTAGCGGGAGAGATACGCAGTATTTT.

The chain uses TRBV28 and TRBJ2-5, with D uncertain. The CDR3 extends over 13 amino acids. Germline V gene sequence: CDR1 MDHEN, CDR2 SYDVKM. V lost 7 bases and J lost 0, with 9 bases in between. The CDR3 DNA sequence: TGTGCCAGCACGGTACAGAACCAAGAGACCCAGTACTTC. This gives the protein CASTVQNQETQYF. Filled out from reference TRBV28 and TRBJ2-5, the complete variable domain reads DVKVTQSSRYLVKRTGEKVFLECVQDMDHENMFWYRQDPGLGLRLIYFSYDVKMKEKGDIPEGYSVSREKKERFSLILESASTNQTSMYLCASTVQNQETQYFGPGTRLLVL.

In its sample, this clone was seen a few times. The V call is TRBV9, the J call TRBJ1-1; TRBD1 agrees at 8 bases. The CDR3 consists of 13 residues. Germline assignment: CDR1 SGDLS and CDR2 YYNGEE. The V gene end was trimmed by 2 bases and the J gene end by 4 bases; junction bases not matched to a gene: 1. The CDR3 DNA reads TGTGCCAGCAGCGTCAGGGGGCCCACTGAAGCTTTCTTT. Translating gives CASSVRGPTEAFF.

This clone was observed a single time. CDR3 sequence (DNA): TGTGCCAGCTCCCTGCTGGGCACCTTCTCCTACGAGCAGTACTTC. Its protein product is CASSLLGTFSYEQYF. The chain uses TRBV18 and TRBJ2-7, with D hard to call. Germline lookup yields CDR1 KGHSH and CDR2 LQKENI. There are 15 residues in the CDR3. Trimming shortened V by 6 bases and J by 0 bases, and 15 bases separated the two germline ends.

CDR3 protein: CASSQGWPSGYEQYF. The CDR3, as DNA: TGCGCCAGCAGCCAAGGGTGGCCTAGCGGCTACGAGCAGTACTTC. This rearrangement joins TRBV4-3 to TRBJ2-7, with TRBD2 matching 7 bases. The V and J ends lost 1 base and 3 bases, in that order; junction bases with no gene match: 6. The CDR3 runs to 15 residues. CDR1 is LGHNA, CDR2 YSLEER, per germline.

CDR3 sequence reads: CASSLATRGRLTANYGYTF. DNA of the CDR3: TGTGCCAGCAGCTTAGCTACCAGGGGGAGGTTAACTGCTAACTATGGCTACACCTTC. This sequence joins TRBV7-2 and TRBJ1-2; TRBD1 matches 7 bases. This CDR3 is built from 19 residues. In germline, CDR1 is SGHTA, CDR2 FQGNSA. Trimming took 0 bases from V and 0 from J; bases not matched to a gene: 13.

This clone was counted a few times. This chain joins TRBV6-2 or TRBV6-3 and TRBJ2-1, with 7 positions matching TRBD2. V was pared by 0 bases and J by 0 bases, with 2 bases of the junction left unmatched. Germline V gene sequence: CDR1 MNHEY, CDR2 SVGEGT. The CDR3 length is 16 residues. CDR3 in DNA: TGTGCCAGCAGTTACTCGTCGGGAGGCTCCTACAATGAGCAGTTCTTC. This translates into CASSYSSGGSYNEQFF.

The chain couples TRBV13 to TRBJ2-4; no clear D. CDR3 length: 13 residues. V lost 5 bases and J 5 bases, leaving 10 bases between the germline ends. CDR1 is PRHDT, CDR2 FYEKMQ, per germline (reference sequence). CDR3 sequence reads: CASSLRVENIQYF. The CDR3 nucleotides are TGTGCCAGCAGCCTCCGGGTCGAAAACATTCAGTACTTC.

The V and J genes are TRBV29-1 and TRBJ2-2; 11 bases line up with TRBD2. The CDR3 is 16 amino acids. After removal of 0 bases from V and 1 base from J, the junction contained 1 base not matched to a gene. Germline V gene data show CDR1 as SQVTM and CDR2 as ANQGSEA. The CDR3 region is CSVEDGTSGNTGELFF. For the CDR3, the DNA is TGCAGCGTTGAAGATGGGACTAGCGGGAACACCGGGGAGCTGTTTTTT.

The V and J genes are TRBV27 and TRBJ2-1; D is possibly TRBD2 (6 bases). V gave up 3 bases and J gave up 4 bases, with 10 bases separating them. This CDR3 has 14 residues. Germline lookup yields CDR1 MNHEY and CDR2 SMNVEV (reference sequence). The CDR3: CASSFGGVYNEQFF. The CDR3 bases are TGTGCCAGCAGTTTTGGAGGGGTGTACAATGAGCAGTTCTTC.

V is TRBV15 and J is TRBJ1-6; D not resolved. The CDR3 spans 17 residues. CDR1 LNHNV and CDR2 YYDKDF come from the germline V gene (reference sequence). V was cut by 8 bases and J by 1 base, with 18 bases left in between. The CDR3 protein is CATDLSPSRSYNSPLHF. The CDR3 DNA follows: TGTGCCACCGACTTATCTCCCAGCCGTTCCTATAATTCACCCCTCCACTTT.

The chain is built from TRBV10-2 and TRBJ1-5; 7 bases align to TRBD1. The CDR3 length is 13 residues. V lost 8 bases to trimming and J lost 5 bases; unmatched junction nucleotides: 6. Germline V gene data show CDR1 as WSHSY and CDR2 as SAAADI. CDR3 bases: TGCGCCAGCGGAAGACAGGGCTATCAGCCCCAGCATTTT. Translation: CASGRQGYQPQHF.

The gene calls are TRBV4-2 and TRBJ2-5; the match to TRBD2 covers 11 bases. Trimming removed 0 bases from V and 2 bases from J; junction bases left unmatched: 5. CDR1 is LGHNA, CDR2 YNFKEQ, per germline. CDR3 length: 17 amino acids. Written as DNA, the CDR3 is TGTGCCAGCAGCCAAGACCTAGCGGGAGGAGGGCAAGAGACCCAGTACTTC. Translated, it gives CASSQDLAGGGQETQYF.

The chain recombines TRBV6-1 with TRBJ2-7; maybe TRBD1 (6 bases). Per germline, CDR1 MNHNS and CDR2 SASEGT. The CDR3 consists of 15 residues. The V end lost 2 bases, the J end lost 2 bases, and 13 bases lay between the germline ends. The CDR3 protein is CASSETDRPPYEQYF. The CDR3 nucleotides read TGTGCCAGCAGTGAAACCGACAGGCCGCCCTACGAGCAGTACTTC.

This clone was seen more than once but under ten times. The CDR3 DNA follows: TGTGCCAGCAGCCTAATCCAGGGCACCGGGGAGCTGTTTTTT. It codes for CASSLIQGTGELFF. This chain joins TRBV7-9 and TRBJ2-2, with D possibly matching TRBD1 (5 bases). Germline CDR1 and CDR2: SEHNR and FQNEAQ (reference sequence). V was cut by 5 bases and J by 4 bases, with 11 bases left in between. This CDR3 contains 14 residues.

The J gene is TRBJ2-5, the V gene TRBV19; TRBD2 matches 8 bases. Trimming at V came to 3 bases and at J to 5 bases, leaving 11 bases not matched to a gene. Germline-derived CDR1 and CDR2 are LNHDA and SQIVND (reference sequence). The CDR3 contains 16 residues. CDR3 in amino acids: CASSIGLAGLRETQYF. CDR3 bases: TGTGCCAGTAGTATCGGGCTAGCGGGCCTCCGGGAGACCCAGTACTTC.

This sequence joins TRBV14 and TRBJ2-7; TRBD2 might be the D (6 bases). Germline V gives CDR1 SGHDN, CDR2 FVKESK. The germline V and J ends were trimmed by 1 base and 2 bases, with 15 bases remaining between them. This CDR3 comprises 16 residues. The chain's CDR3 is CASSQGVGGRTYEQYF. The CDR3 DNA reads TGTGCCAGCAGCCAAGGGGTGGGAGGACGGACCTACGAGCAGTACTTC.